This is a list of T cell receptor beta chains from one sample in a study of cytomegalovirus exposure and HLA in healthy donors. Clones were sequenced by immunoSEQ multiplex PCR, and TCRdb holds only the in-frame ones, with some missing. This table has 110,000 or so clones, 88% appearing once. Material: PBMCs. Every receptor here comes from a woman in her late teens or twenties in good health and CMV-seronegative. Both conserved end residues are part of each CDR3. A D gene is named only where the DNA matches it firmly. Size values are once, few and many counts, or a class for expanded clones, and some rows have none.

TRBJ2-5	-	-	TRBV28	TGTGCCAGCAGTTCCGGGACACTAGAGACCCAGTACTTC	CASSSGTLETQYF
TRBJ2-3	-	-	TRBV5-4	TGTGCCAGCAGCTTGAGAGCCGATACGCAGTATTTT	CASSLRADTQYF
TRBJ2-5	-	-	TRBV5-1	TGCGCCAGCAGCTTGTTCCCAGCAGGACAAGAGACCCAGTACTTC	CASSLFPAGQETQYF
TRBJ2-7	TRBD1	-	TRBV28	TGTGCCAGCAGTCAAGGGGGCTACTCCTACGAGCAGTACTTC	CASSQGGYSYEQYF
TRBJ2-7	-	-	TRBV29-1	TGCAGCGTTGAACTCGGGGGCGAGCAGTACTTC	CSVELGGEQYF
TRBJ2-7	-	-	TRBV30	TGTGCCTGGTGGTCGGGATACGAGCAGTACTTC	CAWWSGYEQYF
TRBJ2-3	-	-	TRBV11-2	TGTGCCAGCAGCGCATCCAGAGGAAATACGCAGTATTTT	CASSASRGNTQYF
TRBJ2-7	-	once	TRBV30	TGTGCCTGGGCCGGGTCCAATATCTACGAGCAGTACTTC	CAWAGSNIYEQYF
TRBJ1-3	-	-	TRBV19	TGTGCCAGTAGTATACCCACTGGAAACACCATATATTTT	CASSIPTGNTIYF
TRBJ2-3	TRBD1	-	TRBV5-6	TGTGCCAGCAGCTTGGGATGGGACAGGGGCACAGATACGCAGTATTTT	CASSLGWDRGTDTQYF
TRBJ1-2	TRBD1	-	TRBV4-3	TGCGCCAGCAGCCCCCGACAGGGGGCATTCTATGGCTACACCTTC	CASSPRQGAFYGYTF
TRBJ1-6	-	-	TRBV6-6	TGTGCCAGCAGTTACTCATCAGGGCATAATTCACCCCTCCACTTT	CASSYSSGHNSPLHF
TRBJ2-3	TRBD2	once	TRBV9	TGTGCCAGCAGCCCCCGGACTAGTCTCACAGATACGCAGTATTTT	CASSPRTSLTDTQYF
TRBJ1-2	TRBD1	-	TRBV13	TGTGCCAGCAGCTCCGGGACAGGGGGTAACTATGGCTACACCTTC	CASSSGTGGNYGYTF
TRBJ2-1	-	-	TRBV29-1	TGCAGCGTTAGTCGTAGCGGCAATAACAAATTCTGGGGGACCTACAATGAGCAGTTCTTC	CSVSRSGNNKFWGTYNEQFF
TRBJ2-7	-	once	TRBV20-1	TGCAGTGCTTGGCAGTCCTACGAGCAGTACTTC	CSAWQSYEQYF
TRBJ1-2	TRBD1	-	TRBV5-4	TGTGCCAGCAGCGACTTTCAGGGGGCCCAGGACGGCTACACCTTC	CASSDFQGAQDGYTF
TRBJ1-2	-	-	TRBV6-5	TGTGCCAGCAGTTACTCCACTGGTGAGCGTAACTATGGCTACACCTTC	CASSYSTGERNYGYTF
TRBJ2-2	TRBD1	once	TRBV7-3	TGTGCCAGCAGCTTCACAGGGGCCGGGGAGCTGTTTTTT	CASSFTGAGELFF
TRBJ2-7	TRBD1	-	TRBV28	TGTGCCAGCAGTTTCAGGGGGCCGGACAACCGGTACTTC	CASSFRGPDNRYF
TRBJ2-4	-	-	TRBV11-2	TGTGCCAGCAGCCGGGAGACGACGGGTAACATTCAGTACTTC	CASSRETTGNIQYF
TRBJ1-1	TRBD1	-	TRBV6-6	TGTGCCAGCACCCTTGGGACTTTACAGGGGACTGAAGCTTTCTTT	CASTLGTLQGTEAFF
TRBJ2-1	-	-	TRBV6-4	TGTGCCAGCAGTGTGGGCCGGGACTCTCGCAATGAGCAGTTCTTC	CASSVGRDSRNEQFF
TRBJ1-6	TRBD1	-	TRBV7-2	TGTGCCAGCAGCTTAGACCTCGGGACAGAATCTAATTCACCCCTCCACTTT	CASSLDLGTESNSPLHF
TRBJ2-1	TRBD1	-	TRBV5-1	TGCGCCAGCAGCTTAACGGGACAGGACAATGAGCAGTTCTTC	CASSLTGQDNEQFF
TRBJ1-4	-	-	TRBV28	TGTGCCAGCAGTTCACTATCGCCCGGGTCTGGCAGGGGACAAGAAAAACTGTTTTTT	CASSSLSPGSGRGQEKLFF
TRBJ1-1	-	-	TRBV19	TGTGCCAGTAGTATAGGGCAGGGGAACACTGAAGCTTTCTTT	CASSIGQGNTEAFF
TRBJ1-2	TRBD1	once	TRBV28	TGTGCCACCTCCCTAGGGGGGACAGGGGAGTATGGCTACACCTTC	CATSLGGTGEYGYTF
TRBJ1-2	TRBD1	-	TRBV7-2	TGTGCCAGCAGCTCCCAAACAGGGGGCGCTGGCGGCGGCTACACCTTC	CASSSQTGGAGGGYTF
TRBJ1-4	-	-	TRBV7-8	TGTGCCAGCAGCCCAGCTATGGGAGCGGGGGAAAAACTGTTTTTT	CASSPAMGAGEKLFF
TRBJ1-5	-	-	TRBV5-5	TGTGCCAGCAGCTTGGCACGAGGCGGCAATCAGCCCCAGCATTTT	CASSLARGGNQPQHF
TRBJ1-1	-	-	TRBV7-2	TGTGCCAGCAGCTTAGTGGCATTGAACACTGAAGCTTTCTTT	CASSLVALNTEAFF
TRBJ2-2	TRBD1	-	TRBV19	TGTGCCAGTAGTATAGTACCGGTACCGACAGGGGGGCTGTTTTTT	CASSIVPVPTGGLFF
TRBJ2-3	TRBD2	-	TRBV6-4	TGTGCCAGCAGCGAACTAGCGGGATCTAGCCCAGATACGCAGTATTTT	CASSELAGSSPDTQYF
TRBJ2-7	TRBD2	-	TRBV9	TGTGCCAGCAGCGTCAGCGGGAACTACGAGCAGTACTTC	CASSVSGNYEQYF
TRBJ1-4	TRBD1	-	TRBV7-9	TGTGCCAGCAGCTTAAGCCCGGGACAGGGTGGTGAAAAACTGTTTTTT	CASSLSPGQGGEKLFF
TRBJ1-1	TRBD1	-	TRBV5-1	TGCGCCAGCATCCTGATTCCGGGACAGGGTAGGACTGAAGCTTTCTTT	CASILIPGQGRTEAFF
TRBJ2-7	TRBD2	few	TRBV7-9	TGTGCCAGCAGCTTCGGGGGGAAGCCCTACGAGCAGTACTTC	CASSFGGKPYEQYF
TRBJ1-6	-	few	TRBV6-4	TGTGCCAGCAGTGACTCCCACGGGGGGGGCGATGGCAATTCACCCCTCCACTTT	CASSDSHGGGDGNSPLHF
TRBJ1-2	TRBD1	-	TRBV5-4	TGTGCCAGCAGCGTCGAGACAGGGGGTGACTATGGCTACACCTTC	CASSVETGGDYGYTF
TRBJ1-1	TRBD1	-	TRBV5-5	TGTGCCAGCAGCTCCCGCCAGGGGGCGGATATGGGAGCTTTCTTT	CASSSRQGADMGAFF
TRBJ2-5	-	-	TRBV28	TGTGCCAGCAGTTTATGGACAGAAGAGACCCAGTACTTC	CASSLWTEETQYF
TRBJ1-1	-	-	TRBV5-6	TGTGCCAGCAGCCGCTTAACAGGGAGAGAAGCTTTCTTT	CASSRLTGREAFF
TRBJ1-1	TRBD1	-	TRBV4-3	TGCGCCAGCAGCCAAGAGCCGACAGGGGGCACCCTATACACTGAAGCTTTCTTT	CASSQEPTGGTLYTEAFF
TRBJ2-1	-	-	TRBV28	TGTGCCAGCAGTTTATCGGCGGGCAATGAGCAGTTCTTC	CASSLSAGNEQFF
TRBJ1-1	TRBD1	-	TRBV28	TGTGCCAGCAGTTTCGACAGGGATACTGAAGCTTTCTTT	CASSFDRDTEAFF